The 21 T cell receptor beta chains below were found in one sample sequenced in a study of cytomegalovirus exposure and HLA in healthy donors. It was with 60 Vbeta and 13 Jbeta primers that the PCR ran. Clones were sequenced by immunoSEQ multiplex PCR, and TCRdb holds only the in-frame ones, with some missing. The sample has about 200,000 clones; approximately 85% are singletons. Material: PBMCs. All receptors come from a middle-aged woman in good health and CMV-seronegative.

In this sample, this clone turned up a few times. V and J are TRBV6-6 and TRBJ2-1, with TRBD2 matching over 10 bases. The germline CDR1 and CDR2 sequences are MNHNY and SVGAGI (reference sequence). J lost 9 bases, V lost 7 bases, and 9 bases had no gene match. This CDR3 has 14 residues. CDR3 nucleotides: TGTGCCAGCAATCCTAGCGGGAGATACGGTGAGCAGTTCTTC. Protein: CASNPSGRYGEQFF.

This clone was recorded only once. The chain links TRBV7-9 to TRBJ1-4; the D gene is possibly TRBD1 (5 bases). The CDR3 runs to 15 residues. CDR1 and CDR2 from the germline V gene are SEHNR and FQNEAQ (reference sequence). Deletions cut 1 base from V and 5 bases from J, with 11 bases between. The CDR3 sequence is CASSLVGAGNEKLFF. The CDR3 nucleotides read TGTGCCAGCAGCTTAGTTGGGGCAGGGAATGAAAAACTGTTTTTT.

In this sample, this clone turned up a few times. The rearrangement uses TRBV7-8 and TRBJ2-3, with 7 bases aligning to TRBD2. The germline V gene encodes CDR1 SGHVS and CDR2 FQNEAQ. V was clipped by 8 bases and J by 3 bases; unmatched bases: 11. The length of the CDR3 is 15 residues. The DNA for the CDR3 is TGTGCCAGCGGACTAGGGCCGGGTAAAACAGATACGCAGTATTTT. Amino acids: CASGLGPGKTDTQYF.

The chain links TRBV18 to TRBJ1-2, with a tentative D call TRBD1 (6 bases). The germline V gene encodes CDR1 KGHSH and CDR2 LQKENI. The CDR3 extends over 14 amino acids. V was clipped by 8 bases and J by 6 bases, with 19 bases between them. CDR3 nucleotide sequence: TGTGCCAGCAGGACCGGGGGGCCCTTGAATGGCTACACCTTC. This gives the protein CASRTGGPLNGYTF.

The rearrangement uses TRBV6-5 and TRBJ2-5, with 9 nucleotides matching TRBD1. TRBJ2-7 explains the end of the DNA better; the J call may be wrong. CDR1 is MNHEY and CDR2 is SVGAGI in the germline V gene. CDR3 length equals 14 residues. In DNA, the CDR3 is TGTGCCAGCAAGCCTCCGGGACAGGGCTACGAGCAGTACTTC. Translation gives CASKPPGQGYEQYF.

This chain connects TRBV6-5 to TRBJ1-1; 8 positions agree with TRBD1. CDR1 MNHEY and CDR2 SVGAGI come from the germline V gene. V was pared by 2 bases and J by 11 bases, with 7 bases of the junction left unmatched. The length of the CDR3 is 13 residues. CDR3 region: CASSYGPGQDAFF. DNA for the CDR3: TGTGCCAGCAGTTACGGCCCGGGACAGGACGCTTTCTTT.

The chain carries TRBV11-3 and TRBJ2-7, with 9 bases that match TRBD2. CDR3 length equals 15 residues. Germline trimming cut 5 bases from V and 4 bases from J; bases unmatched to any gene: 9. Germline V CDR1 and CDR2: SGHNT, YENEEA. This CDR3 reads CASSHGAGGVYEQYF. CDR3 in DNA: TGTGCCAGCAGCCATGGAGCGGGAGGAGTGTACGAGCAGTACTTC. Filled out from reference TRBV11-3 and TRBJ2-7, the complete variable domain reads EAGVVQSPRYKIIEKKQPVAFWCNPISGHNTLYWYLQNLGQGPELLIRYENEEAVDDSQLPKDRFSAERLKGVDSTLKIQPAELGDSAVYLCASSHGAGGVYEQYFGPGTRLTVT.

The V call is TRBV6-5, the J call TRBJ1-5; D is possibly TRBD1 (6 bases). Germline lookup yields CDR1 MNHEY and CDR2 SVGAGI. V was shortened by 6 bases and J by 4 bases, with 13 bases between the two germline ends. The CDR3 extends over 14 amino acids. The CDR3 loop is CASSPRTVNQPQHF. The CDR3, as DNA: TGTGCCAGCAGCCCAAGGACAGTAAATCAGCCCCAGCATTTT.

Only a few counts were recorded for this clone. The rearrangement links TRBV2 to TRBJ1-1, with a tentative D call TRBD1 (5 bases). Germline CDR1 SNHLY, CDR2 FYNNEI. This CDR3 comprises 13 residues. Trimming removed 7 bases at V and 4 bases at J, with 13 bases between. In DNA form, the CDR3 reads TGTGCCAGCAAAGGGGTGGTGGGCACTGAAGCTTTCTTT. This gives the protein CASKGVVGTEAFF.

This clone was recorded a few times. As DNA, the CDR3 is TGCGCCAGCAGCTCTCCGGGACAGGGATTTGAGCAGTTCTTC. Protein: CASSSPGQGFEQFF. The chain combines TRBV5-1 with TRBJ2-1; 9 nucleotides match TRBD1. CDR1 and CDR2 from the germline V gene are SGHRS and YFSETQ. V lost 3 bases to trimming and J lost 9 bases; unmatched junction nucleotides: 7. This CDR3 spans 14 amino acids.

This chain uses TRBV28 with TRBJ2-7; 13 nucleotides align to TRBD2. V shed 6 bases, J shed 6 bases, and the junction held 11 bases outside the gene matches. This CDR3 is built from 16 residues. Germline values: CDR1 MDHEN, CDR2 SYDVKM. The CDR3 DNA is TGTGCCAGCAGGGATAGGCGGACTAGCGGGAGCCGCGAGCAGTACTTC. It translates to CASRDRRTSGSREQYF.

About this clone: Its ends do not fully match the called genes, so a read error is possible. V usage is TRBV7-9 and J usage is TRBJ2-1; 8 bases line up with TRBD2. The V gene's germline CDR1 is SEHNR and CDR2 FQNEAQ (reference sequence). The CDR3 consists of 12 residues. The CDR3 protein is CSSRSGSDEQFF. The CDR3, as DNA: TGTTCCAGCCGCAGCGGGAGCGATGAGCAGTTCTTC.

The gene calls are TRBV29-1 and TRBJ2-7, with 9 bases aligning to TRBD1. The CDR3 has 12 residues. Germline V lookup: CDR1 SQVTM, CDR2 ANQGSEA. V shed 6 bases and J 7 bases; nucleotides not matched to a gene: 7. The CDR3 nucleotides read TGCAGCGTCTCACAGGGGGCGAGGGAGCAGTACTTC. It codes for CSVSQGAREQYF.

This sequence joins TRBV6-5 and TRBJ1-1; 7 bases align to TRBD1. Germline CDR1 MNHEY, CDR2 SVGAGI. This CDR3 comprises 15 residues. The trim removed 4 bases at V and 1 base at J, leaving 6 bases unmatched. The CDR3 bases are TGTGCCAGCAGTTCTACAGGGGTAGGGAACACTGAAGCTTTCTTT. Its translation: CASSSTGVGNTEAFF.

The chain links TRBV7-2 to TRBJ1-2, with TRBD1 identical over 9 bases. V lost 6 bases, J lost 8 bases, and 7 bases stayed unmatched. The CDR3 extends over 13 amino acids. Germline lookup yields CDR1 SGHTA and CDR2 FQGNSA. CDR3 residues: CASRAGTGNGYTF. The CDR3 coding sequence is TGTGCCAGCAGGGCCGGGACAGGGAACGGCTACACCTTC.

The chain recombines TRBV10-3 with TRBJ2-1, with a tentative D call TRBD2 (5 bases). The CDR3 is made up of 12 amino acids. Trimming took 8 bases from V and 16 from J, leaving 21 bases between them. Germline CDR1 is ENHRY and CDR2 is SYGVKD. Here the CDR3 DNA reads TGTGCCATCGCCCCGGAGGCTAGCTTTCTATTCTTC. Its translation: CAIAPEASFLFF.

This chain connects TRBV28 to TRBJ1-2; D is undetermined. The germline CDR1 and CDR2 sequences are MDHEN and SYDVKM. The CDR3 is made up of 12 amino acids. Trimming left V 7 bases short and J 2 bases short, with 8 bases between. The CDR3 nucleotides are TGTGCCAGCACCCCGCGGAACTATGGCTACACCTTC. Its translation: CASTPRNYGYTF.

The V and J genes are TRBV4-1 and TRBJ1-2; D is possibly TRBD1 (6 bases). The CDR3 consists of 15 residues. V dropped 7 bases and J dropped 1 base, with 16 bases sitting between them. The V gene's germline CDR1 is MGHRA and CDR2 YSYEKL. The CDR3, as DNA: TGCGCCAGCAAGCCCGGGGGGGCGCTTAACTATGGCTACACCTTC. Translation: CASKPGGALNYGYTF.

V and J are TRBV2 and TRBJ2-3, with D hard to call. The CDR3 totals 15 residues. V lost 6 bases and J 2 bases, leaving 15 bases between the germline ends. The germline CDR1 and CDR2 sequences are SNHLY and FYNNEI. The CDR3 DNA sequence: TGTGCCAGCAGGCGCGACTGGTTCTCCACAGATACGCAGTATTTT. It codes for CASRRDWFSTDTQYF. The full variable domain, completed using reference TRBV2 and TRBJ2-3, is EPEVTQTPSHQVTQMGQEVILRCVPISNHLYFYWYRQILGQKVEFLVSFYNNEISEKSEIFDDQFSVERPDGSNFTLKIRSTKLEDSAMYFCASRRDWFSTDTQYFGPGTRLTVL.

The chain employs TRBV2 and TRBJ2-2; the match to TRBD2 covers 15 bases. Germline V CDR1 and CDR2: SNHLY, FYNNEI. This CDR3 is built from 19 residues. V shed 4 bases, J shed 0 bases, and the junction held 6 bases outside the gene matches. CDR3 nucleotides: TGTGCCAGCAGTGTCGTAGGACTAGCGGGAGGGACGAACACCGGGGAGCTGTTTTTT. It specifies CASSVVGLAGGTNTGELFF. Based on the CDR3 plus reference TRBV2 and TRBJ2-2, the full variable domain is EPEVTQTPSHQVTQMGQEVILRCVPISNHLYFYWYRQILGQKVEFLVSFYNNEISEKSEIFDDQFSVERPDGSNFTLKIRSTKLEDSAMYFCASSVVGLAGGTNTGELFFGEGSRLTVL.

This sequence joins TRBV14 and TRBJ2-7; the match to TRBD1 covers 9 bases. The V gene's germline CDR1 is SGHDN and CDR2 FVKESK. V dropped 4 bases and J dropped 4; count of bases not matched to a gene: 8. CDR3 size: 15 residues. CDR3 loop: CASSREWTGVYEQYF. The CDR3 DNA follows: TGTGCCAGCAGCCGGGAGTGGACAGGGGTTTACGAGCAGTACTTC.